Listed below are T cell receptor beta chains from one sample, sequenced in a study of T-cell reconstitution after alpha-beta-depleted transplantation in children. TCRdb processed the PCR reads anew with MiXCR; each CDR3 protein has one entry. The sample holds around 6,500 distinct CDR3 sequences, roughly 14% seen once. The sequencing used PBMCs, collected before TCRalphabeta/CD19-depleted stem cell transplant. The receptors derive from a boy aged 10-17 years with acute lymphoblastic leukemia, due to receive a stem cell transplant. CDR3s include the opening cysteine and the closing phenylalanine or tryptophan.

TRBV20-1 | CSARDQGRGALYEQYF
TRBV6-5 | CASSYTDRYYEQYF
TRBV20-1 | CSAREGYNEQFF
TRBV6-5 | CASSYGLMRTDTEAFF
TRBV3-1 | CASSPGVETQYF
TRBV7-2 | CANSLGTGELLF
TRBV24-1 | CATSDPQGLSGTGELFF
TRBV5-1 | CASSLTAPRGQYGYTF
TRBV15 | CATGRGQGGNEQFF
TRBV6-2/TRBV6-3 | CASGQGHTQYF
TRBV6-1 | CASSEIQFPDTQYF
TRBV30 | CAWGDRGNSPLHF
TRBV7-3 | CASSPGGGRPKQEQFF
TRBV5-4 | CASSFGTGNTEAFF
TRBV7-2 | CASSDRGRGGYTF
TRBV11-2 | CASSSHLADTQYF